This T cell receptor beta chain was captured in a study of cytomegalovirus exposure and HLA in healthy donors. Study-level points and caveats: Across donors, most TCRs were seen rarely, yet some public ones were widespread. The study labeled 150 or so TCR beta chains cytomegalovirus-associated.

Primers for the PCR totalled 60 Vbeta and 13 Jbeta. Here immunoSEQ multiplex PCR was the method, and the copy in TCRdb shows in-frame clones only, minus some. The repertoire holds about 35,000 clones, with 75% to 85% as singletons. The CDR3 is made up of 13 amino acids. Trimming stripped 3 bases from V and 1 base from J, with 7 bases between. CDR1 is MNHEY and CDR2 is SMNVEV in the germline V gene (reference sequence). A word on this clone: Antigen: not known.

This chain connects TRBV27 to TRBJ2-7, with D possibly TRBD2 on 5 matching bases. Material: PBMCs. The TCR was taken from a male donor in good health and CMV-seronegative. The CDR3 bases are TGTGCCAGCAGTTTCCGGGGTTCCTACGAGCAGTACTTC. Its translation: CASSFRGSYEQYF.